The rows below give T cell receptor beta chains drawn from one sample of a study of blood T cell repertoires in COVID-19. Profiling relied on immunoSEQ multiplex PCR, and the TCRdb table lists in-frame clones only, not all of them. The sample contains 120,000 or so clones, 80% to 90% of which appear only once. The sequencing sample was made of peripheral blood. The receptors stem from an elderly man with active or convalescent COVID-19. Each CDR3 is given with its conserved first and last residue. A D gene is named only where the DNA matches it firmly. Size is stated for part of the rows, as once, few or many counts, or as a class when the clone is expanded.

>TRBV6-2/TRBV6-3|.|.|TRBJ1-6
TGTGCCAGCAGTCCCTCGGGGGAAGAAGGTTCACCCCTCCACTTT
CASSPSGEEGSPLHF
>TRBV27|.|few|TRBJ1-6
TGTGCCAGCAGTTTTACCAGGGGACCTTCACCCCTCCACTTT
CASSFTRGPSPLHF
>TRBV24-1|TRBD1|.|TRBJ2-1
TGTGCCACCAGTGAATCACCGGGACAGGGGTCCTCAATCAACTACAATGAGCAGTTCTTC
CATSESPGQGSSINYNEQFF
>TRBV4-2|.|.|TRBJ2-5
TGTGCCAGCAGCCAAGACCAGCCGGGGGAAGAGACCCAGTACTTC
CASSQDQPGEETQYF
>TRBV6-1|.|.|TRBJ2-7
TGTGCCAGCAGTGAAGGTGTGGGGCCCTACGAGCAGTACTTC
CASSEGVGPYEQYF
>TRBV2|TRBD1|.|TRBJ2-7
TGTGCCAGCAGTCCTTCCACCGGGACAGGGGACTACGAGCAGTACTTC
CASSPSTGTGDYEQYF
>TRBV5-1|.|.|TRBJ2-1
TGCGCCAGCAGCTTGGCCGGTCAACTGAGCTCCTACAATGAGCAGTTCTTC
CASSLAGQLSSYNEQFF
>TRBV12-5|TRBD2|.|TRBJ2-3
TGTGCTAGTGGTACATCGGGACTAGCGGGGGAGGCGTGGATGGGCACAGATACGCAGTATTTT
CASGTSGLAGEAWMGTDTQYF
>TRBV5-1|.|.|TRBJ1-3
TGCGCCAGCAGCTTGACCCCCCCAGACAGCTCAGGAAACACCATATATTTT
CASSLTPPDSSGNTIYF
>TRBV4-3|.|.|TRBJ2-2
TGCGCCAGCAGCCACACCGACAGGAACACCGGGGAGCTGTTTTTT
CASSHTDRNTGELFF
>TRBV6-5|.|.|TRBJ1-3
TGTGCCAGCAGTTCCTCGTCCAGGAACATATATTTT
CASSSSSRNIYF
>TRBV5-1|.|.|TRBJ2-3
TGCGCCAGCAGCTTAGACCCAGGGGTTGTGGATACGCAGTATTTT
CASSLDPGVVDTQYF
>TRBV10-3|.|.|TRBJ1-1
TGTGCCATCAGTGATTCCAGAAATGAAGCTTTCTTT
CAISDSRNEAFF
>TRBV4-1|.|.|TRBJ2-6
TGCGCCAGCAGCCAAGAAACCTCCAGGGGCTCTGGGGCCAACGTCCTGACTTTC
CASSQETSRGSGANVLTF
>TRBV6-1|.|.|TRBJ2-5
TGTGCCAGCAGTGAAGCGGGAGTCGAGGAGACCCAGTACTTC
CASSEAGVEETQYF
>TRBV6-5|.|.|TRBJ1-2
TGTGCCAGCAGTTACGGGGTAGCGAACTATGGCTACACCTTC
CASSYGVANYGYTF
>TRBV7-8|.|few|TRBJ1-2
TGTGCCAGCAGCCTCAACGCCCAGGGGCTTGGTGGCTACACCTTC
CASSLNAQGLGGYTF
>TRBV30|TRBD1|.|TRBJ1-6
TGTGCCTGGAACCGGGACAGGGGTTCACCCCTCCACTTT
CAWNRDRGSPLHF
>TRBV11-2|.|.|TRBJ2-5
TGTGCCAGCAGCTGGGACTGGCGGGAGACCCAGTACTTC
CASSWDWRETQYF
>TRBV6-5|.|.|TRBJ1-5
TGTGCCAGCAGTTCGCAGGGTTACCAGCCCCAGCATTTT
CASSSQGYQPQHF
>TRBV7-2|TRBD1|.|TRBJ1-1
TGTGCCAGCAGCTTCGACAGGGTCGGGACTGAAGCTTTCTTT
CASSFDRVGTEAFF
>TRBV6-5|TRBD2|.|TRBJ2-3
TGTGCCAGCAGGGGACTAGCGGGGGGGTTCGATACGCAGTATTTT
CASRGLAGGFDTQYF
>TRBV19|.|.|TRBJ1-6
TGTGCTAGTACAGTCGAGGGGGGGAGCTCACCCCTCCACTTT
CASTVEGGSSPLHF
>TRBV13|TRBD2|.|TRBJ2-5
TGTGCCAGCAGCTTAAGACTAGCGGGGCAAGAGACCCAGTACTTC
CASSLRLAGQETQYF
>TRBV11-2|TRBD2|once|TRBJ2-7
TGTGCCAGCAGCTGGGTGGGGACTAGCTCTTACGAGCAGTACTTC
CASSWVGTSSYEQYF
>TRBV29-1|.|.|TRBJ2-7
TGCAGCGTTGAAGGCTGGGGAGAAGGGGGTCTTGGCTACGAGCAGTACTTC
CSVEGWGEGGLGYEQYF
>TRBV5-6|.|.|TRBJ1-1
TGTGCCAGCAGCCCCGGGGGGGCAGCCAGAGCTTTCTTT
CASSPGGAARAFF